The entry below describes one TCR beta chain. The antigen is undetermined. The V segment lost 6 bases and the J segment 3 bases; nucleotides outside the gene matches: 10. This CDR3 contains 15 residues. Germline V gene data show CDR1 as MDHEN and CDR2 as SYDVKM. This sample is drawn from a study of cytomegalovirus exposure and HLA in healthy donors. Study results and caveats: In terms of immune exposure information, only CMV serostatus was available. Later analysis indicated greater clonal expansion among HLA-associated TCR beta chains than among equally common other chains. Reports described diagnosis of cytomegalovirus status by the classifier as highly specific and sensitive. A later analysis showed TCR association rates differing by HLA locus, peaking at DRB1 and lowest at HLA-C.

Primers: 60 Vbeta forward and 13 Jbeta reverse. Profiling relied on immunoSEQ multiplex PCR, and the TCRdb table lists in-frame clones only, not all of them. Its listing shows some 130,000 clones. Sequencing was done on a sample of PBMCs. This TCR was sampled from a man between 18 and 29 years old in good health and CMV-seronegative. This chain joins TRBV28 and TRBJ2-7, with 8 bases fitting TRBD1. CDR3 in amino acids: CASRTRKDRVYEQYF. CDR3 DNA sequence: TGTGCCAGCAGAACTAGGAAGGACAGGGTCTACGAGCAGTACTTC.